Reported below is one T cell receptor beta chain. Its antigen is undetermined. The second PCR ran roughly 6 to 12 cycles with a sample-barcoded 5' primer and J-beta primers. Each single sample gave us at least 3 million CDR3-containing paired-end reads. TCRdb re-called the 5' RACE reads through MiXCR, storing one row per CDR3 protein. The repertoire holds roughly 1,800,000 distinct CDR3 sequences, with around half as singletons. V was clipped by 3 bases and J by 5 bases, with 10 bases between them. Germline CDR1 reads SGHTA; CDR2 reads FQGNSA. CDR3 length equals 13 residues. Each donor gave 9 to 10 milliliters of peripheral blood. The data stem from a study of blood T cells in healthy people across ages. Study-wide results and caveats: Per million T cells, the diversity of TCR beta decreased roughly linearly as age advanced.

V is TRBV7-2 and J is TRBJ2-5; no definite D call. This receptor was identified in a woman in her thirties or forties in good health. The material sequenced was blood. Written as DNA, the CDR3 is TGTGCCAGCAGCTTTGGCACATGGGAGACCCAGTACTTC. Its protein product is CASSFGTWETQYF.